A selection of T cell receptor beta chains follows, all from one sample in a study of T-cell reconstitution after alpha-beta-depleted transplantation in children. Each CDR3 protein gets one entry after TCRdb re-called the PCR reads with MiXCR. The sample lists approximately 980,000 distinct CDR3 sequences, roughly 31% occurring once. Sample: PBMCs, mostly from graft donor cells, taken 360 days after TCRalphabeta/CD19-depleted stem cell transplant. The source of these receptors is a boy in the first two years of life who had a stem cell transplant for SCID, so the T cells may come from the graft donor. Each CDR3 is given with its conserved first and last residue. The D gene is left open where the match is weak. Clone size is not always given. Where it is, it says once, few, many or a class for expanded clones.

J,size,V,D,CDR3,DNA
TRBJ1-1,-,TRBV5-1,-,CASSLGSVGPSEAFF,TGCGCCAGCAGCTTAGGCTCAGTCGGTCCGTCTGAAGCTTTCTTT
TRBJ2-5,few,TRBV29-1,TRBD2,CSVDSGGAGETQYF,TGCAGCGTTGATAGCGGGGGGGCCGGTGAGACCCAGTACTTC
TRBJ2-1,few,TRBV15,-,CATSRHIGGILNEQFF,TGTGCCACCAGCAGACACATAGGGGGGATCCTCAATGAGCAGTTCTTC
TRBJ1-1,-,TRBV27,-,CASRQRGANTEAFF,TGTGCCAGCAGGCAACGGGGGGCGAACACTGAAGCTTTCTTT
TRBJ1-4,-,TRBV11-2,-,CASSLGAGSRKLFF,TGTGCCAGCAGCCTAGGGGCAGGGTCGAGAAAACTGTTTTTT
TRBJ2-4,few,TRBV20-1,TRBD1,CSASRQGGPLAKNIQYF,TGCAGTGCCTCGAGACAGGGGGGACCCCTAGCCAAAAACATTCAGTACTTC
TRBJ2-1,-,TRBV15,-,CATSYGDYNEQFF,TGTGCCACCAGCTACGGAGACTACAATGAGCAGTTCTTC
TRBJ2-1,many,TRBV4-1,-,CASSQVLLGQDYNEQFF,TGCGCCAGCAGCCAAGTGTTGTTGGGGCAGGACTACAATGAGCAGTTCTTC
TRBJ2-6,few,TRBV20-1,-,CSSRVSGANVLTF,TGCAGTTCCAGGGTTTCTGGGGCCAACGTCCTGACTTTC
TRBJ2-3,many,TRBV2,TRBD2,CASSERLAGNTDTQYF,TGTGCCAGCAGTGAAAGGCTAGCGGGGAACACAGATACGCAGTATTTT
TRBJ2-1,few,TRBV2,-,CASSGTTWNYSNEQFF,TGTGCCAGCAGTGGGACCACCTGGAACTACTCCAATGAGCAGTTCTTC
TRBJ2-1,-,TRBV7-2,-,CASSHVVVSYNEQFF,TGTGCCAGCAGCCACGTAGTAGTGTCCTACAATGAGCAGTTCTTC
TRBJ1-6,few,TRBV12-3/TRBV12-4,-,CASSPSQGANSPLHF,TGTGCCAGCAGTCCATCTCAGGGAGCGAATTCACCCCTCCACTTT
TRBJ2-2,many,TRBV29-1,TRBD1,CSVDRGTGELFF,TGCAGCGTTGACAGGGGGACCGGGGAGCTGTTTTTT
TRBJ2-3,-,TRBV6-1,TRBD1,CASSRQGVDTQYF,TGTGCCAGCAGTCGCCAGGGGGTAGATACGCAGTATTTT
TRBJ2-7,-,TRBV12-3/TRBV12-4,TRBD2,CASSPGLARPYEQYF,TGTGCCAGCAGCCCGGGACTAGCTCGGCCCTACGAGCAGTACTTC
TRBJ2-3,-,TRBV4-1,-,CASSPGPSPYRRDTQYF,TGCGCCAGCAGCCCTGGCCCGAGCCCCTACAGAAGAGATACGCAGTATTTT
TRBJ2-1,many,TRBV6-1,TRBD2,CASSELAGIGYNEQFF,TGTGCCAGCAGCGAACTAGCGGGGATCGGGTACAATGAGCAGTTCTTC
TRBJ2-3,few,TRBV5-1,TRBD1,CASSFGQGMDTQYF,TGCGCCAGCAGCTTTGGACAGGGGATGGATACGCAGTATTTT
TRBJ2-1,-,TRBV30,-,CAYTGYEQFF,TGTGCCTATACAGGGTACGAGCAGTTCTTC
TRBJ2-7,few,TRBV20-1,-,CSARYGAFPYEQYF,TGCAGTGCCCGCTACGGGGCTTTCCCCTACGAGCAGTACTTC
TRBJ2-1,many,TRBV6-5,-,CASSYNYRVYNEQFF,TGTGCCAGCAGTTATAATTACAGGGTCTACAATGAGCAGTTCTTC
TRBJ1-1,few,TRBV20-1,TRBD1,CSATGGDYTEAFF,TGCAGTGCTACAGGGGGCGATTACACTGAAGCTTTCTTT
TRBJ2-7,-,TRBV18,-,CASSPSTAGEQYF,TGTGCCAGCTCACCATCGACGGCGGGCGAGCAGTACTTC
TRBJ1-1,few,TRBV6-2/TRBV6-3,-,CASSYTYTEMNTEAFF,TGTGCCAGCAGTTATACTTATACAGAAATGAACACTGAAGCTTTCTTT
TRBJ2-5,few,TRBV12-3/TRBV12-4,-,CASSPPGTTRGKETQYF,TGTGCCAGCAGTCCACCCGGGACCACCCGGGGGAAAGAGACCCAGTACTTC
TRBJ2-3,-,TRBV7-9,-,CASSFGSSSTRTDTQYF,TGTGCCAGCAGCTTTGGTAGTTCATCTACACGCACAGATACGCAGTATTTT
TRBJ2-2,-,TRBV20-1,-,CSATPRTPNTGELFF,TGCAGTGCTACCCCCAGGACCCCGAACACCGGGGAGCTGTTTTTT
TRBJ1-2,few,TRBV12-3/TRBV12-4,-,CASSLGDGVNYGYTF,TGTGCCAGCAGTTTAGGGGACGGAGTTAACTATGGCTACACCTTC
TRBJ2-2,-,TRBV13,-,CASSLVWSTTLNTGELFF,TGTGCCAGCAGCTTAGTTTGGTCTACAACACTGAACACCGGGGAGCTGTTTTTT
TRBJ2-3,few,TRBV12-3/TRBV12-4,-,CASSPSRSLRTDTQYF,TGTGCCAGCAGCCCATCCAGGAGCCTCCGCACAGATACGCAGTATTTT
TRBJ2-1,-,TRBV11-1,TRBD2,CASRMTSGGHSSYNEQFF,TGTGCCAGCAGGATGACTAGCGGGGGCCACAGCTCCTACAATGAGCAGTTCTTC
TRBJ1-6,few,TRBV6-1,TRBD1,CASSRTGFYNSPLHF,TGTGCCAGCAGTAGGACAGGGTTTTATAATTCACCCCTCCACTTT
TRBJ1-1,-,TRBV29-1,-,CSVVGQGHTEAFF,TGCAGCGTTGTGGGGCAGGGACACACTGAAGCTTTCTTT
TRBJ1-1,few,TRBV12-3/TRBV12-4,-,CASSLKPPASNTEAFF,TGTGCCAGCAGTTTAAAGCCGCCAGCCTCGAACACTGAAGCTTTCTTT
TRBJ2-6,-,TRBV7-7,-,CASSPYTLSGANVLTF,TGTGCCAGCAGCCCCTACACCCTCTCTGGGGCCAACGTCCTGACTTTC
TRBJ1-1,-,TRBV5-5,-,CASSPPPLNTEAFF,TGTGCCAGCAGCCCCCCTCCTTTGAACACTGAAGCTTTCTTT
TRBJ2-3,few,TRBV12-5,TRBD2,CASGWGLAGYVDEQYF,TGTGCTAGTGGTTGGGGACTAGCGGGGTACGTCGACGAGCAGTATTTT
TRBJ2-3,-,TRBV28,TRBD2,CASGTTSGGPRDTQYF,TGTGCCAGCGGAACGACTAGCGGGGGCCCTAGGGATACGCAGTATTTT
TRBJ2-3,few,TRBV6-5,-,CASSYYGATTDTQYF,TGTGCCAGCAGTTACTACGGAGCCACCACAGATACGCAGTATTTT
TRBJ2-2,-,TRBV5-1,-,CASSGPLGGGELFF,TGCGCCAGCAGCGGCCCACTTGGGGGCGGGGAGCTGTTTTTT
TRBJ2-7,few,TRBV27,-,CASSFWGTSEQYF,TGTGCCAGCAGTTTCTGGGGAACTAGCGAGCAGTACTTC